What follows describes a single T cell receptor (beta chain). Profiled with immunoSEQ multiplex PCR; TCRdb holds only in-frame clones, not every one. The profile shows over 150,000 clones, roughly nine tenths of them singletons. The data are from a study of T cell responses to AZD1222 COVID-19 vaccine. Unmatched junction bases numbered 5, after V lost 6 bases and J lost 5 bases. CDR1 is SEHNR, CDR2 FQNEAQ, per germline (reference sequence). The CDR3 is 15 residues long. This chain uses TRBV7-9 with TRBJ2-5, with 14 positions matching TRBD2. The source of this sequence is an adult in good health. Sequenced here: peripheral blood, sampled on day 0 of AZD1222 vaccination. As DNA, the CDR3 is TGTGCCAGCAGAGGACTAGCGGGGGGAAGCGAGACCCAGTACTTC. Its protein is CASRGLAGGSETQYF. Complete variable domain (other parts from reference TRBV7-9 and TRBJ2-5): DTGVSQNPRHKITKRGQNVTFRCDPISEHNRLYWYRQTLGQGPEFLTYFQNEAQLEKSRLLSDRFSAERPKGSFSTLEIQRTEQGDSAMYLCASRGLAGGSETQYFGPGTRLLVL.